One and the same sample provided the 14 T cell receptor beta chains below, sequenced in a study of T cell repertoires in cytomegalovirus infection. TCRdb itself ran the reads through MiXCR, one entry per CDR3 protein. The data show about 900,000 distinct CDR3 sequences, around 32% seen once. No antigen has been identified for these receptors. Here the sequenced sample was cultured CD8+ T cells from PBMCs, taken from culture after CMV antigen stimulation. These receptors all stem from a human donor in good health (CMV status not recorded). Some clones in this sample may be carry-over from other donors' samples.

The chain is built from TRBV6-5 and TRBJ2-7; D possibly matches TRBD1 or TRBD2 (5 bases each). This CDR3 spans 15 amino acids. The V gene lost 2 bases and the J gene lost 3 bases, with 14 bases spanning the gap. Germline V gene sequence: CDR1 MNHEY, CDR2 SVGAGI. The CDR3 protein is CASSYGLGENYEQYF. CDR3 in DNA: TGTGCCAGCAGTTACGGATTAGGGGAGAACTACGAGCAGTACTTC.

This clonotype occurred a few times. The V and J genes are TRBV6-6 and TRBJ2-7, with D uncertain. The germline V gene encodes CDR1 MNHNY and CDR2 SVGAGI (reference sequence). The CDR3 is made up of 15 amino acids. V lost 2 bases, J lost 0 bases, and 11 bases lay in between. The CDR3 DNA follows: TGTGCCAGCAGTTACGCTACAGCGATCTCCTACGAGCAGTACTTC. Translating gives CASSYATAISYEQYF.

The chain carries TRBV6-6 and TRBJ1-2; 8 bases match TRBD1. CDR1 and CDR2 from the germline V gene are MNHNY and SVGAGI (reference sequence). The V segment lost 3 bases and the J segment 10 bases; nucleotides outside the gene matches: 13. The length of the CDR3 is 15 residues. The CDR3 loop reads CASSYGTGPLHSYTF. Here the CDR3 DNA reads TGTGCCAGCAGTTATGGGACAGGCCCGCTTCATTCCTACACCTTC.

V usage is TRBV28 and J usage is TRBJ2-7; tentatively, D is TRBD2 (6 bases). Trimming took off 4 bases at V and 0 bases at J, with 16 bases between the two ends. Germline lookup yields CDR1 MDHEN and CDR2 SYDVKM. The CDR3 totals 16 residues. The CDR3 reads CASSSSYGGSSYEQYV. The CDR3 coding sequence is TGTGCCAGCAGTTCGAGTTATGGGGGGAGCTCCTACGAGCAGTACGTC.

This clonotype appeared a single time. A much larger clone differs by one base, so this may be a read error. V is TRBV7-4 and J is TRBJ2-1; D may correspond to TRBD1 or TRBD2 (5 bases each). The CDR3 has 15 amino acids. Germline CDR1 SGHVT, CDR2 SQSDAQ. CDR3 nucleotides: TGTGCCAACAGCCCCTTCGGCAGGGACCGCGATGAGCAGTTCTTC. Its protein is CANSPFGRDRDEQFF.

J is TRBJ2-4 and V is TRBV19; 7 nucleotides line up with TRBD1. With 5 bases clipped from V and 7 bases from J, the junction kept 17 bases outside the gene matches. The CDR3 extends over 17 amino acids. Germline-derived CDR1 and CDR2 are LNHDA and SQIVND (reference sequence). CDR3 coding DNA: TGTGCCAGTAGTGGAACCCCCGACAGGGCCAAAATGAACATTCAGTACTTC. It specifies CASSGTPDRAKMNIQYF.

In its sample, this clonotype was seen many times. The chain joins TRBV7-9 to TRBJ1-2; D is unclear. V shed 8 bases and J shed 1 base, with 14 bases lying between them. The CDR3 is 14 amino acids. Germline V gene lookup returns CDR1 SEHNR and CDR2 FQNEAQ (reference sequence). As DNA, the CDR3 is TGTGCCAGCGGGAAGCTGGGGATTAACTATGGCTACACCTTC. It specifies CASGKLGINYGYTF.

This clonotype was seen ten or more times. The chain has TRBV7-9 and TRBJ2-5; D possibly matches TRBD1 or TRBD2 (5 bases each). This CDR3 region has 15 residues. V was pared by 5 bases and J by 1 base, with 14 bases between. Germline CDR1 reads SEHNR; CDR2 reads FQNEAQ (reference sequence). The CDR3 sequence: CASSQAGRVQETQYF. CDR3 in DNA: TGTGCCAGCAGCCAGGCGGGCAGGGTCCAAGAGACCCAGTACTTC. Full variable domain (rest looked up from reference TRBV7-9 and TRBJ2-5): DTGVSQNPRHKITKRGQNVTFRCDPISEHNRLYWYRQTLGQGPEFLTYFQNEAQLEKSRLLSDRFSAERPKGSFSTLEIQRTEQGDSAMYLCASSQAGRVQETQYFGPGTRLLVL.

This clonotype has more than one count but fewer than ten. CDR3 protein: CASGSSLEQYF. CDR3 nucleotides: TGTGCTAGTGGTTCTTCCCTGGAGCAGTACTTC. The chain employs TRBV12-5 and TRBJ2-7; no firm D call. V was cut by 4 bases and J by 7 bases, with 8 bases left in between. In germline, CDR1 is LGHNT, CDR2 FRNRAP. The CDR3 extends over 11 amino acids.

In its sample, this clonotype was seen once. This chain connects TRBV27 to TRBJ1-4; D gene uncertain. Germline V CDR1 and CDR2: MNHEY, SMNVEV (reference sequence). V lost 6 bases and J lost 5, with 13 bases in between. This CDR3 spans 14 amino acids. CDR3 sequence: CASSLRANNEKLFF. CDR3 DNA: TGTGCCAGCAGCTTAAGGGCCAACAATGAAAAACTGTTTTTT.

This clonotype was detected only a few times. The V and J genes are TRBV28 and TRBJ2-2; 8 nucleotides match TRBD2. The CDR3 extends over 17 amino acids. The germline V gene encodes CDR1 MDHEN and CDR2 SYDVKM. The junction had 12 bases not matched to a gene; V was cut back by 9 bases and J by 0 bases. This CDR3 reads CASTFASGGTNTGELFF. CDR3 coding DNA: TGTGCCAGTACGTTTGCAAGCGGGGGAACGAACACCGGGGAGCTGTTTTTT.

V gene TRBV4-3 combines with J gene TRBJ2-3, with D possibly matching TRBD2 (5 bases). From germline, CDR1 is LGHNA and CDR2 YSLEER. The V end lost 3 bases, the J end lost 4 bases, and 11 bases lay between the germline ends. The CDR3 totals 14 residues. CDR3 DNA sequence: TGCGCCAGCAGCCACCCGGGGAGCGCAGATACGCAGTATTTT. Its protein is CASSHPGSADTQYF.

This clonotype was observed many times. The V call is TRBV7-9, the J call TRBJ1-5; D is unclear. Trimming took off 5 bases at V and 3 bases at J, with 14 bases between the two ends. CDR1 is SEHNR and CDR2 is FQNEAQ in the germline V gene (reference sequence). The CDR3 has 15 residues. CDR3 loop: CASSRSEEPNQPQHF. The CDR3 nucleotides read TGTGCCAGCAGCCGTTCCGAGGAACCCAATCAGCCCCAGCATTTT.

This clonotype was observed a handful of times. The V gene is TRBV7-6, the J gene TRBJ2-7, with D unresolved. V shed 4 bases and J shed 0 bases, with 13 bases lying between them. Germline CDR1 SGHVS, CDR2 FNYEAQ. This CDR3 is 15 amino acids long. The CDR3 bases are TGTGCCAGCAGCTCGGACGGCGGATACTCCTACGAGCAGTACTTC. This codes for CASSSDGGYSYEQYF.